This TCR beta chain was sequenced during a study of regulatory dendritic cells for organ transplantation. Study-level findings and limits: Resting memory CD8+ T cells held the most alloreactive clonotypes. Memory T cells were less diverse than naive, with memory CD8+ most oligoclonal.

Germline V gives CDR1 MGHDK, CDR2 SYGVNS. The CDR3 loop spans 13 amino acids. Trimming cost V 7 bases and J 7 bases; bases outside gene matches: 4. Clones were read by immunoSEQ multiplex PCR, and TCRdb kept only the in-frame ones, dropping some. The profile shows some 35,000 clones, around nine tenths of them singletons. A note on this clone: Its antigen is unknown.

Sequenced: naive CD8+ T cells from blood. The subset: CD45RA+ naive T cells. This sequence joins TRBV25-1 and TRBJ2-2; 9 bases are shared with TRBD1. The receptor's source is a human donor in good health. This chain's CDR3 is CASKDRGIGELFF. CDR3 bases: TGTGCCAGCAAGGACAGGGGCATCGGGGAGCTGTTTTTT.